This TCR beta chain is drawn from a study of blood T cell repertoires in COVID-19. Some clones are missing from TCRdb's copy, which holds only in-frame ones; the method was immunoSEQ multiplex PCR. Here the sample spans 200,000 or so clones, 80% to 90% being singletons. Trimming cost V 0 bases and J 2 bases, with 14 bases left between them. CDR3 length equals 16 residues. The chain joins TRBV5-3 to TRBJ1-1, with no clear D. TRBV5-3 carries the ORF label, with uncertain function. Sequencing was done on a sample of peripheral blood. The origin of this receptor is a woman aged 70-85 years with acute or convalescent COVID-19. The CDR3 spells CARSLAIGLINTEAFF. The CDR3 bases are TGTGCCAGAAGCTTGGCCATCGGTCTGATTAACACTGAAGCTTTCTTT.